The clone carrying this T cell receptor (beta chain) has more than one count but fewer than ten. Its antigen remains unknown. At the survey level, the v3.0 immunoSEQ assay was run. Libraries were prepared by immunoSEQ multiplex PCR; TCRdb keeps only in-frame clonotypes and omits some of them. The sample shows just under 30,000 clones, more than 85% of them seen only once. In the United States, treatment was given to all participants with HIV. This CDR3 is built from 15 residues. Germline values: CDR1 MNHNS, CDR2 SASEGT. V was cut by 1 base and J by 1 base, with 10 bases left in between. This entry is derived from a study of long-term antiretroviral therapy in people with HIV. Study conclusions and caveats: Clonal populations expanded prior to ART predominated within the repertoire at all time points.

The sequence was collected from a man aged 45-65 years with HIV. The chain carries TRBV6-1 and TRBJ1-1; D ambiguous. The material was unsorted PBMCs, obtained about 5 years before starting antiretroviral therapy. CDR3 in DNA: TGTGCCAGCAGTGAAGGGGCCGTTCAGAACACTGAAGCTTTCTTT. This encodes CASSEGAVQNTEAFF.